The next 23 T cell receptor beta chains were all read from a single sample in a study of blood T cell repertoires in COVID-19. The data were produced by immunoSEQ multiplex PCR, yet TCRdb's version contains in-frame clones alone and is incomplete. The table includes about 300,000 clones, about nine tenths detected once. Sequenced input: peripheral blood. Receptors originate from a woman aged 25 to 39 with COVID-19, enrolled during active disease.

This clone has only a few counts. The chain carries TRBV19 and TRBJ1-5; D not certain. The V end lost 5 bases, the J end lost 0 bases, and 11 bases lay between the germline ends. CDR3 size: 15 residues. Germline V gene sequence: CDR1 LNHDA, CDR2 SQIVND (reference sequence). The CDR3 loop is CASSSNSYSNQPQHF. The DNA for the CDR3 is TGTGCCAGTAGTTCAAACAGCTATAGCAATCAGCCCCAGCATTTT.

This chain links TRBV24-1 with TRBJ2-2, with D possibly TRBD2 on 6 matching bases. The V and J ends lost 4 bases and 6 bases respectively, with 20 bases between them. Per the germline V gene, CDR1 is KGHDR and CDR2 is SFDVKD. This CDR3 has 17 amino acids. The CDR3 DNA follows: TGTGCCACCAGTGAGGCCGGGTGGTCGACGGGGGCCGGGGAGCTGTTTTTT. Encoded protein: CATSEAGWSTGAGELFF.

This clone was picked up a small number of times. The chain carries TRBV6-5 and TRBJ2-3; 7 bases agree with TRBD1. This CDR3 is 15 amino acids long. V shed 2 bases, J shed 6 bases, and the junction held 8 bases outside the gene matches. Germline values: CDR1 MNHEY, CDR2 SVGAGI. CDR3 coding DNA: TGTGCCAGCAGTTACGGGGACAGCGGTCTCGATACGCAGTATTTT. It translates to CASSYGDSGLDTQYF.

The sample holds one count of this clone. The chain employs TRBV5-1 and TRBJ1-2; TRBD1 matches at 8 bases. Germline V gene sequence: CDR1 SGHRS, CDR2 YFSETQ. V was clipped by 4 bases and J by 4 bases; unmatched bases: 9. This CDR3 spans 15 amino acids. CDR3 sequence (DNA): TGCGCCAGCAGCAAGGACAGGGCCAACCCCTATGGCTACACCTTC. The encoded protein is CASSKDRANPYGYTF.

The V call is TRBV28, the J call TRBJ1-1; D is possibly TRBD1 (6 bases). The V gene lost 5 bases and the J gene lost 4 bases, with 20 bases spanning the gap. The CDR3 length is 16 residues. The germline V gene has CDR1 MDHEN and CDR2 SYDVKM. In DNA form, the CDR3 reads TGTGCCAGCAGTACGACAGGTAAGGGGGGGGGCACTGAAGCTTTCTTT. Amino acid sequence: CASSTTGKGGGTEAFF.

The rearrangement uses TRBV7-9 and TRBJ1-2; D is undetermined. The V gene's germline CDR1 is SEHNR and CDR2 FQNEAQ (reference sequence). The V and J ends lost 2 bases and 6 bases respectively, with 4 bases between them. This CDR3 is 11 amino acids long. The CDR3 bases are TGTGCCAGCAGCTTACTCGATGGCTACACCTTC. As protein: CASSLLDGYTF.

The J gene is TRBJ1-1, the V gene TRBV4-1; the match to TRBD1 covers 8 bases. There are 15 residues in the CDR3. J was trimmed by 3 bases and V by 3 bases; bases with no gene match: 6. CDR1 is MGHRA, CDR2 YSYEKL, per germline. The DNA for the CDR3 is TGCGCCAGCAGCCAGACCGGGACAGGTGACACTGAAGCTTTCTTT. Amino acid sequence: CASSQTGTGDTEAFF.

This clone was seen once. The DNA for the CDR3 is TGTGCCAGCTCACCCCCCGGGACAGGGGGAACTGAAGCTTTCTTT. This gives the protein CASSPPGTGGTEAFF. V is TRBV18 and J is TRBJ1-1; 11 bases align to TRBD1. This CDR3 has 15 amino acids. The germline V gene encodes CDR1 KGHSH and CDR2 LQKENI. J gave up 5 bases and V 3 bases, and 5 bases lay outside the gene matches.

This chain joins TRBV5-4 and TRBJ2-1; TRBD2 aligns across 10 bases. The V and J ends lost 4 bases and 7 bases, in that order; junction bases with no gene match: 11. Germline V gives CDR1 SGHNT, CDR2 YYREEE (reference sequence). This CDR3 is built from 16 residues. CDR3: CASSLKPLAGANEQFF. The CDR3 DNA follows: TGTGCCAGCAGCCTCAAACCGCTAGCGGGAGCTAATGAGCAGTTCTTC.

The rearrangement joins TRBV7-9 to TRBJ1-1; a weak D match, TRBD1 (5 bases). Trimming removed 6 bases from V and 7 bases from J, with 9 bases in between. This CDR3 region has 11 residues. Germline lookup yields CDR1 SEHNR and CDR2 FQNEAQ (reference sequence). The CDR3 region is CASRPRGEAFF. CDR3 nucleotides: TGTGCCAGCAGACCAAGGGGTGAAGCTTTCTTT.

The chain carries TRBV18 and TRBJ1-5, with D possibly TRBD1 on 6 matching bases. The CDR3 contains 14 residues. The germline CDR1 and CDR2 sequences are KGHSH and LQKENI. Trimming pared 4 bases from V and 2 bases from J, leaving 9 bases between. The CDR3 DNA sequence: TGTGCCAGCTCACTGGGGGCGGGCAATCAGCCCCAGCATTTT. Protein product: CASSLGAGNQPQHF.

The chain uses TRBV7-2 and TRBJ1-1; the match to TRBD1 covers 7 bases. Trimming at V came to 5 bases and at J to 0 bases, leaving 6 bases not matched to a gene. The germline CDR1 and CDR2 sequences are SGHTA and FQGNSA. The CDR3 totals 15 residues. The CDR3 DNA reads as TGTGCCAGCAGCGCCCGACAGGGAATGAACACTGAAGCTTTCTTT. Protein: CASSARQGMNTEAFF.

The chain combines TRBV2 with TRBJ2-5, with 7 bases lining up with TRBD2. Germline V gene lookup returns CDR1 SNHLY and CDR2 FYNNEI. The V and J ends lost 1 base and 2 bases, in that order; junction bases with no gene match: 1. This CDR3 is 14 amino acids long. The CDR3 here is CASSEVRGQETQYF. CDR3 nucleotide sequence: TGTGCCAGCAGTGAAGTGCGGGGGCAAGAGACCCAGTACTTC.

This chain connects TRBV9 to TRBJ2-5, with 7 bases that match TRBD1. This CDR3 is 15 amino acids long. V was clipped by 2 bases and J by 5 bases; unmatched bases: 9. The germline V gene has CDR1 SGDLS and CDR2 YYNGEE. DNA for the CDR3: TGTGCCAGCAGCGTGGATACAGGGGTGGTTGAGACCCAGTACTTC. Its protein product is CASSVDTGVVETQYF. The variable domain in full, with the rest retrieved from reference TRBV9 and TRBJ2-5, is DSGVTQTPKHLITATGQRVTLRCSPRSGDLSVYWYQQSLDQGLQFLIQYYNGEERAKGNILERFSAQQFPDLHSELNLSSLELGDSALYFCASSVDTGVVETQYFGPGTRLLVL.

This rearrangement joins TRBV5-4 to TRBJ2-7, with D tentatively TRBD1 (5 bases). The V end was cut by 4 bases, the J end by 5 bases, with 7 bases between. The CDR3 consists of 11 residues. The germline V gene has CDR1 SGHNT and CDR2 YYREEE (reference sequence). The CDR3 bases are TGTGCCAGCAGCCTAGGGGACGAGCAGTACTTC. Protein: CASSLGDEQYF.

The V and J genes are TRBV10-3 and TRBJ1-1; 10 bases map to TRBD1. The germline CDR1 and CDR2 sequences are ENHRY and SYGVKD. This CDR3 is built from 15 residues. The junction had 5 bases not matched to a gene; V was cut back by 7 bases and J by 0 bases. CDR3 sequence: CAINRQGAMNTEAFF. CDR3 nucleotide sequence: TGTGCCATCAATCGACAGGGGGCGATGAACACTGAAGCTTTCTTT.

The chain links TRBV6-5 to TRBJ2-2; D is perhaps TRBD1 (6 bases). CDR1 and CDR2 from the germline V gene are MNHEY and SVGAGI. The CDR3 has 14 residues. The V gene lost 9 bases and the J gene lost 2 bases, with 13 bases spanning the gap. The CDR3 DNA sequence: TGTGCCAGTAACGGCAGGGGTAACACCGGGGAGCTGTTTTTT. This encodes CASNGRGNTGELFF.

The chain has TRBV18 and TRBJ1-5, with 7 bases lining up with TRBD1. The V gene end was trimmed by 1 base and the J gene end by 0 bases; junction bases not matched to a gene: 3. Germline V gene data show CDR1 as KGHSH and CDR2 as LQKENI. The CDR3 extends over 16 amino acids. CDR3 in amino acids: CASSPQGAFSNQPQHF. CDR3 sequence (DNA): TGTGCCAGCTCACCACAGGGGGCCTTTAGCAATCAGCCCCAGCATTTT.

This sequence joins TRBV3-1 (or the pseudogene TRBV3-2) and TRBJ1-1; D is unclear. Trimming stripped 4 bases from V and 4 bases from J, with 10 bases between. Germline lookup yields CDR1 LGHDT and CDR2 YNNKEL (reference sequence). The length of the CDR3 is 13 residues. The CDR3 DNA reads TGTGCCAGCAGCCGAGGTAGCGGCACTGAAGCTTTCTTT. The encoded protein is CASSRGSGTEAFF.

This rearrangement joins TRBV6-5 to TRBJ2-2; 8 positions agree with TRBD2. This CDR3 is 15 amino acids long. V shed 6 bases and J 6 bases; nucleotides not matched to a gene: 9. CDR1 is MNHEY and CDR2 is SVGAGI in the germline V gene. Written as DNA, the CDR3 is TGTGCCAGCAGAGGCGGGAGGTTTGGGGCCGGGGAGCTGTTTTTT. Translation gives CASRGGRFGAGELFF.

The DNA of the CDR3 is TGCGCCAGCAGCGTAAGACAGGGAAACACCGGGGAGCTGTTTTTT. Encoded protein: CASSVRQGNTGELFF. This chain connects TRBV5-1 to TRBJ2-2; TRBD1 matches 7 bases. Trimming at V came to 4 bases and at J to 2 bases, leaving 5 bases not matched to a gene. Germline loops: CDR1 SGHRS, CDR2 YFSETQ. The CDR3 spans 15 residues.

This sequence joins TRBV7-9 and TRBJ1-2; 9 nucleotides align to TRBD1. The CDR3 length is 13 residues. The V segment lost 6 bases and the J segment 4 bases; nucleotides outside the gene matches: 3. Germline V lookup: CDR1 SEHNR, CDR2 FQNEAQ (reference sequence). The CDR3 reads CASRRGQGYGYTF. In nucleotides, the CDR3 is TGTGCCAGCAGACGGGGACAGGGCTATGGCTACACCTTC.

J is TRBJ2-2 and V is TRBV5-6; D not resolved. Trimming removed 0 bases from V and 6 bases from J, with 9 bases in between. The CDR3 consists of 14 residues. CDR1 SGHDT and CDR2 YYEEEE come from the germline V gene. For the CDR3, the DNA is TGTGCCAGCAGCTTGGCCTCCGCGGCCGGGGAGCTGTTTTTT. Protein product: CASSLASAAGELFF.